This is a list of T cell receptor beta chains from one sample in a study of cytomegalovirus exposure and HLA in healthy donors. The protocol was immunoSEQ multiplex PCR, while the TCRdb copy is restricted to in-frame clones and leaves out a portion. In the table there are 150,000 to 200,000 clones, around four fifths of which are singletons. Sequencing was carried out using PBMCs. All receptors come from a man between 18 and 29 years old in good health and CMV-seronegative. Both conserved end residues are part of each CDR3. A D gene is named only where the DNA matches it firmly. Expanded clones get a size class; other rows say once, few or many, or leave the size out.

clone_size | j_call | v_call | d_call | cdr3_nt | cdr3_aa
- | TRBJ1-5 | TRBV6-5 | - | TGTGCCAGCAGTAGTGACGGGAAGGAAAATCAGCCCCAGCATTTT | CASSSDGKENQPQHF
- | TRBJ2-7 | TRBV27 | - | TGTGCAACTAGCAGGCCGATCTACGAGCAGTACTTC | CATSRPIYEQYF
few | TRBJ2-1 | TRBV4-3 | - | TGCGCCAGCAGCCAAGATAGTGGAGTCAATGAGCAGTTCTTC | CASSQDSGVNEQFF
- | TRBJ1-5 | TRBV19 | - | TGTGCCAGTAGTCCCCGCGCAGGGTATAGCAATCAGCCCCAGCATTTT | CASSPRAGYSNQPQHF
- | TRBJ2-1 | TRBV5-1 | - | TGCGCCAGCAGCTTGACAGTTCAGGACAATGAGCAGTTCTTC | CASSLTVQDNEQFF
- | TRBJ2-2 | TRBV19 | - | TGTGCCAGTAGCGACAGTTCGAACACCGGGGAGCTGTTTTTT | CASSDSSNTGELFF
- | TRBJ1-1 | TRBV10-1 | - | TGCGCCAGCAGTGAGAAGGGGAGGTGGACTGAAGCTTTCTTT | CASSEKGRWTEAFF
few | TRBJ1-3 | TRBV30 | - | TGTGCCTGGATAGGGGCGGGGGCAAGGGGAAACACCATATATTTT | CAWIGAGARGNTIYF
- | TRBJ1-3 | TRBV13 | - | TGTGCCAGCAGCTTGACCTCCTTGAAACTCGAGCGGCCTGGAAACACCATATATTTT | CASSLTSLKLERPGNTIYF
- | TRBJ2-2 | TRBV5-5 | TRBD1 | TGTGCCAGCAGCCCCCGACAGGGAACCCCGAACACCGGGGAGCTGTTTTTT | CASSPRQGTPNTGELFF
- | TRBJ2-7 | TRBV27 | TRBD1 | TGTGCCAGCAGTTTATACAGGGGTCTCGCCTACGAGCAGTACTTC | CASSLYRGLAYEQYF
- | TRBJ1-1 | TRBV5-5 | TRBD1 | TGTGCCAGCAGCTTGTTAACAGGGGGGTCGGGTACTGAAGCTTTCTTT | CASSLLTGGSGTEAFF
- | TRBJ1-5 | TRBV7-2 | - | TGTGCCAGCAGCTTAGAGGGGGGGTCCAATCAGCCCCAGCATTTT | CASSLEGGSNQPQHF
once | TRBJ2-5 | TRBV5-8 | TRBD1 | TGTGCCAGCAGCCTGGGACAGGGGGGGGAGACCCAGTACTTC | CASSLGQGGETQYF
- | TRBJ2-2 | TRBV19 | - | TGTGCCATTGGGCATGGGTTTCACACCGGGGAGCTGTTTTTT | CAIGHGFHTGELFF
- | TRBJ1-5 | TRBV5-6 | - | TGTGCCAGCCGAGTAAGACCAAACACCGGGAGTCGAACCAATCAGCCCCAGCATTTT | CASRVRPNTGSRTNQPQHF
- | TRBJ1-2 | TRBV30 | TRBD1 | TGTGCCTGGAGTCGGCAGACAGGGGTTTGTGGCTACACCTTC | CAWSRQTGVCGYTF
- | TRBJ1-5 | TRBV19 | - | TGTGCCAGTAGTTTCGGAGGGAACAATCAGCCCCAGCATTTT | CASSFGGNNQPQHF
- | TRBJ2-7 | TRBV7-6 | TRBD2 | TGTGCCAGCAGCTTACGACTAGCGGGGGTTTACGAGCAGTACTTC | CASSLRLAGVYEQYF
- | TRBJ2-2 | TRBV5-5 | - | TGTGCCAGCAGCTTGTTAGACAGCAACACCGGGGAGCTGTTTTTT | CASSLLDSNTGELFF
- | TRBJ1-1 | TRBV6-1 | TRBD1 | TGTGCCAGCAGTGAAGGGGACAGGGGGAGAAACACTGAAGCTTTCTTT | CASSEGDRGRNTEAFF
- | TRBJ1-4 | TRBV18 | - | TGTGCCAGCTCACCAGGGACTGAAGAAAAACTGTTTTTT | CASSPGTEEKLFF
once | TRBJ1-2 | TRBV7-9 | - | TGTGCCAGCAGCTTAGCGAGAGGGGGATTCGGTGGCTACACCTTC | CASSLARGGFGGYTF
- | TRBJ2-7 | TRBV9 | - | TGTGCCAGCAGCGTAGTCGATGGGGGCGAGCAGTACTTC | CASSVVDGGEQYF
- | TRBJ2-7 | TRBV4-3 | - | TGCGCCAGCAGCCACCTCCCCGGGGTGGGTACCTACGAGCAGTACTTC | CASSHLPGVGTYEQYF
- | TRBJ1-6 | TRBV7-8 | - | TGTGCCAGCAGCTTGGGAGCGTCTGATTCACCCCTCCACTTT | CASSLGASDSPLHF
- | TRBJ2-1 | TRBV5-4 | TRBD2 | TGTGCCAGCAGCTTGGCGGGAGGGCCTTCCAATGAGCAGTTCTTC | CASSLAGGPSNEQFF
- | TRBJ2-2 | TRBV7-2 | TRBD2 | TGTGCCAGCAGCCCTACTAGCGGGGTGACTACCGGGGAGCTGTTTTTT | CASSPTSGVTTGELFF
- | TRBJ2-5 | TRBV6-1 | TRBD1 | TGTGCCAGCAGTCGACAGGGGGGGAAGACCCAGTACTTC | CASSRQGGKTQYF
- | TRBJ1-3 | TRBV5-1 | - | - | CASSLEGTVGTGNTIYF
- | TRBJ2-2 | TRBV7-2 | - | TGTGCCAGCAGTCCGCCCAGTCACACCGGGGAGCTGTTTTTT | CASSPPSHTGELFF
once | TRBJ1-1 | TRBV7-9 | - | TGTGCCAGCAGCCCGACAAACGGGGACACTGAAGCTTTCTTT | CASSPTNGDTEAFF
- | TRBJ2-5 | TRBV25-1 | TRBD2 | TGTGCCAGCAGTGCCTGGGCGGGGGGCGCAGAGACCCAGTACTTC | CASSAWAGGAETQYF
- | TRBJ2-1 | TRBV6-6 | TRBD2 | TGTGCCAGCAGTTACTCCAGCGGGAGGTACAATGAGCAGTTCTTC | CASSYSSGRYNEQFF
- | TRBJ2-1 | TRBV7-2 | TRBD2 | TGTGCCAGCAGCTTAGAACTAGCGGGGAACAATGAGCAGTTCTTC | CASSLELAGNNEQFF
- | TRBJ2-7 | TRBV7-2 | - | TGTGCCAGCAGCCCCACAGCTCCGGTCAACGAGCAGTACTTC | CASSPTAPVNEQYF
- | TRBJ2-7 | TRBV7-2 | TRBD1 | TGTGCCAGCAGCCCGTGGGACAGGGATTCCGGCGAGCAGTACTTC | CASSPWDRDSGEQYF
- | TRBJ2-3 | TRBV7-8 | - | TGTGCCAGCAGCCCCGATACAGGGAGCACAGATACGCAGTATTTT | CASSPDTGSTDTQYF
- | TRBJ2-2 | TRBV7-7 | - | TGTGCTAGCAGTTTGGAGGGAGGCGGGGAGCTGTTTTTT | CASSLEGGGELFF
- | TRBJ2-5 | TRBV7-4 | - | TGTGCCAGCGAGGGATGTCCGCACGAGACCCAGTACTTC | CASEGCPHETQYF
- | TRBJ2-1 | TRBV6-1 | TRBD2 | TGTGCCAGCGTCTTCCGGGGGGGCGGGAATGAGCAGTTCTTC | CASVFRGGGNEQFF
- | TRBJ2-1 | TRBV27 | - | TGTGCCAGCAGTTATTCCAGGGGCAATGAGCAGTTCTTC | CASSYSRGNEQFF
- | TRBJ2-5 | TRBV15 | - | TGTGCCACCAGCAGAGATTTGGCGACCCAGTACTTC | CATSRDLATQYF
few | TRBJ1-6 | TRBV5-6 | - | TGTGCCAGCAGACTAACAGGTGGTAATTCACCCCTCCACTTT | CASRLTGGNSPLHF
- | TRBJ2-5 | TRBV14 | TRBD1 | TGTGCCAGCAGCCAATATGACAGGGGACGGGAGACCCAGTACTTC | CASSQYDRGRETQYF
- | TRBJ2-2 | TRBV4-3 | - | TGCGCCAGCCTCACAGGGTTATGTTGCGCCGGGGAGCTGTTTTTT | CASLTGLCCAGELFF
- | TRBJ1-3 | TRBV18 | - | TGTGCCAGCTCACCACCGGGGGGGAACGGAAACACCATATATTTT | CASSPPGGNGNTIYF
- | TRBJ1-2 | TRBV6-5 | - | TGTGCCAGCAGCCTACAGGGTCTCCACTATGGCTACACCTTC | CASSLQGLHYGYTF
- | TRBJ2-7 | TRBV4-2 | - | TGTGCCAGCAGCCGGTCCGGTCAGGGGATCATCGAGCAGTACTTC | CASSRSGQGIIEQYF
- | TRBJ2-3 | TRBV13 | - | TGTGCCAGCAGCTCGCGGGACAGATACACAGATACGCAGTATTTT | CASSSRDRYTDTQYF
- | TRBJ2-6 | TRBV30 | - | TGTGCCGAGAGGGTTGGGGCCAACGTCCTGACTTTC | CAERVGANVLTF
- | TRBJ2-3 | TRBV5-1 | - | TGCGCCAGCAGCTTGCCGGGAACAGATACGCAGTATTTT | CASSLPGTDTQYF